Shown below are 4 T cell receptor beta chains from a single sample sequenced in a study of T-cell memory formation after mild COVID-19. TCRdb reanalysed the 5' RACE reads using MiXCR and keeps one entry per CDR3 protein. The table shows 150,000 or so distinct CDR3 sequences, with more than 14% occurring only once. The sequencing input was PBMCs or a T cell subset sorted from them (not recorded which). All receptors derive from an adult woman who had mild COVID-19 (a few samples of this study predate the infection). Cell type and time point are not known.

The chain recombines TRBV4-1 with TRBJ1-1; no clear D gene. V lost 0 bases and J lost 3, with 5 bases in between. This CDR3 has 13 amino acids. Germline CDR1 reads MGHRA; CDR2 reads YSYEKL. The CDR3: CASSQDRYTEAFF. The CDR3 bases are TGCGCCAGCAGCCAAGACAGGTACACTGAAGCTTTCTTT.

The CDR3 nucleotides read TGCAGCGTTGAGGGGACACGAAGCACCGGGGAGCTGTTTTTT. Amino acid sequence: CSVEGTRSTGELFF. The chain is built from TRBV29-1 and TRBJ2-2, with a possible D match to TRBD1 (6 bases). V shed 3 bases and J shed 4 bases, with 12 bases lying between them. The CDR3 runs 14 residues. Germline assignment: CDR1 SQVTM and CDR2 ANQGSEA.

V usage is TRBV19 and J usage is TRBJ2-2; D is uncertain. This CDR3 spans 12 amino acids. Trimming left V 5 bases short and J 4 bases short, with 5 bases between. Germline CDR1 LNHDA, CDR2 SQIVND (reference sequence). CDR3 coding DNA: TGTGCCAGTAGTTGGGGCACCGGGGAGCTGTTTTTT. Residues: CASSWGTGELFF. The variable domain in full, completed from reference TRBV19 and TRBJ2-2, reads DGGITQSPKYLFRKEGQNVTLSCEQNLNHDAMYWYRQDPGQGLRLIYYSQIVNDFQKGDIAEGYSVSREKKESFPLTVTSAQKNPTAFYLCASSWGTGELFFGEGSRLTVL.

The chain carries TRBV5-3 and TRBJ2-3; 10 nucleotides agree with TRBD2. TRBV5-3 is an ORF for which the function is uncertain. The CDR3 has 17 amino acids. V lost 3 bases, J lost 2 bases, and 9 bases stayed unmatched. The DNA for the CDR3 is TGTGCCAGAAGCTCCCCCGGACTAGCGGCAAACACAGATACGCAGTATTTT. This encodes CARSSPGLAANTDTQYF.